This TCR beta chain is drawn from a study of OX40 agonist ivuxolimab in advanced cancers. Overall study: The dose-escalation cohort was over 65% male, with a mean age of about 60 years, ranging about 20 to 85. Therapy given before enrollment (anti-PD-1, anti-PD-L1 or anti-CTLA-4) was allowed, and 30% to 50% had some.

The CDR3 extends over 16 amino acids. CDR1 MNHNS and CDR2 SASEGT come from the germline V gene. V shed 4 bases, J shed 2 bases, and the junction held 3 bases outside the gene matches. Using immunoSEQ multiplex PCR, the repertoire was profiled, and TCRdb retains in-frame clones only, with some absent. Of about 77,000 clones in the sample, roughly 86% are singletons; the top ten hold around 2.4%. About this clone: Its target is unknown.

Study-wide results and limits: Averaging showed that CD8+ T cells had more expanded clones than CD4+ did. Patients who responded partially at 0.1-3.0 mg/kg showed clonal expansion ranking among the lowest.

The receptor was isolated from an adult with an advanced solid tumor such as melanoma, head and neck, liver or kidney cancer. Sequences were derived from CD4+ or CD8+ T cells sorted from blood, sampled in a trial of the OX40 agonist ivuxolimab. J is TRBJ2-5 and V is TRBV6-1, with 14 bases fitting TRBD2. Here the CDR3 DNA reads TGTGCCAGCAGTGCCGGACTAGCGGGGGGTCAAGAGACCCAGTACTTC. It specifies CASSAGLAGGQETQYF.